The 31 T cell receptor beta chains reported below all come from one sample, sequenced in a study of CD8 T cells in ankylosing spondylitis. Study-wide points: For ankylosing spondylitis blood, a TCR beta motif of eight or nine highly homologous variants appeared characteristic.

No antigen is known for these receptors. From the 5' RACE reads, TCRdb called clonotypes with MiXCR, one entry per CDR3 protein. Here the sample spans 500,000 to 650,000 distinct CDR3 sequences, approximately 5% being singletons. Sequencing was carried out using blood, either unsorted or a sorted T cell fraction (not recorded which). These TCRs come from a male donor with ankylosing spondylitis.

This clonotype has more than one count but fewer than ten. The chain couples TRBV11-3 to TRBJ2-4, with no clear D. This CDR3 spans 13 amino acids. Germline lookup yields CDR1 SGHNT and CDR2 YENEEA. The V and J ends lost 5 bases and 8 bases respectively, with 13 bases between them. Here the CDR3 reads CASSPQNADIQYF. The CDR3 DNA is TGTGCCAGCAGCCCCCAGAACGCCGACATTCAGTACTTC.

This clonotype was counted at least ten times. The V call is TRBV7-9, the J call TRBJ2-1; 10 bases line up with TRBD1. The ends lost 6 bases at V and 5 bases at J; junction bases unmatched: 13. Germline V lookup: CDR1 SEHNR, CDR2 FQNEAQ (reference sequence). The CDR3 length is 17 residues. This chain's CDR3 is CASSFTSRDRGHNEQFF. The CDR3 DNA reads TGTGCCAGCAGTTTCACTAGTCGGGACAGGGGACACAATGAGCAGTTCTTC.

This clonotype was counted many times. This sequence joins TRBV5-1 and TRBJ2-3; TRBD2 matches at 8 bases. With 3 bases clipped from V and 1 base from J, the junction kept 4 bases outside the gene matches. The CDR3 covers 15 residues. The germline gives CDR1 SGHRS, CDR2 YFSETQ. This chain's CDR3 is CASSWGAGGTDTQYF. The CDR3, as DNA: TGCGCCAGCAGCTGGGGAGCGGGAGGCACAGATACGCAGTATTTT. The full variable domain, with the rest looked up from reference TRBV5-1 and TRBJ2-3, is KAGVTQTPRYLIKTRGQQVTLSCSPISGHRSVSWYQQTPGQGLQFLFEYFSETQRNKGNFPGRFSGRQFSNSRSEMNVSTLELGDSALYLCASSWGAGGTDTQYFGPGTRLTVL.

This clonotype was counted a few times. This chain connects TRBV20-1 to TRBJ2-6; possibly TRBD2 for D (6 bases). V lost 5 bases and J 1 base, leaving 12 bases between the germline ends. The CDR3 is 15 amino acids. Per the germline V gene, CDR1 is DFQATT and CDR2 is SNEGSKA (reference sequence). Here the CDR3 DNA reads TGCAGTGCTTCGGGACTCCTGTCTGGGGCCAACGTCCTGACTTTC. Translated: CSASGLLSGANVLTF.

This clonotype was detected many times. J is TRBJ1-5 and V is TRBV7-2, with 7 positions matching TRBD1. CDR1 and CDR2 from the germline V gene are SGHTA and FQGNSA. V was clipped by 1 base and J by 7 bases; unmatched bases: 10. The CDR3 covers 16 residues. CDR3 residues: CASSLDYRGTEQPQHF. CDR3 bases: TGTGCCAGCAGCTTAGACTACAGGGGCACGGAACAGCCCCAGCATTTT.

This clonotype was counted at least ten times. V usage is TRBV7-9 and J usage is TRBJ2-7, with a weak D call TRBD2 (6 bases). This CDR3 spans 16 amino acids. The germline V and J ends were trimmed by 2 bases and 4 bases, with 18 bases remaining between them. Per the germline V gene, CDR1 is SEHNR and CDR2 is FQNEAQ (reference sequence). CDR3 coding DNA: TGTGCCAGCAGCTTAAGCGGAGGGGACCCCCGGTACGAGCAGTACTTC. Its translation is CASSLSGGDPRYEQYF. Full variable domain (outside the CDR3, taken from reference TRBV7-9 and TRBJ2-7): DTGVSQNPRHKITKRGQNVTFRCDPISEHNRLYWYRQTLGQGPEFLTYFQNEAQLEKSRLLSDRFSAERPKGSFSTLEIQRTEQGDSAMYLCASSLSGGDPRYEQYFGPGTRLTVT.

In this sample, this clonotype turned up many times. This rearrangement joins TRBV10-3 to TRBJ1-6; 8 positions agree with TRBD1. The CDR3 is 18 residues long. Trimming removed 4 bases from V and 0 bases from J; junction bases left unmatched: 8. CDR1 is ENHRY, CDR2 SYGVKD, per germline. CDR3 nucleotides: TGTGCCATCAGTGCGACAGGGGCTACGAGCTCCTATAATTCACCCCTCCACTTT. This codes for CAISATGATSSYNSPLHF.

The chain recombines TRBV4-1 with TRBJ2-4, with D perhaps matching TRBD1 (7 bases). Trimming cost V 2 bases and J 0 bases, with 17 bases left between them. The V gene's germline CDR1 is MGHRA and CDR2 YSYEKL. The CDR3 totals 18 residues. The DNA of the CDR3 is TGCGCCAGCAGCCAAACGGGGGACAGAATCCTAGCCAAAAACATTCAGTACTTC. It translates to CASSQTGDRILAKNIQYF.

The chain has TRBV5-1 and TRBJ1-2; 12 bases agree with TRBD1. The germline CDR1 and CDR2 sequences are SGHRS and YFSETQ. The CDR3 runs to 13 residues. J gave up 10 bases and V 2 bases, and 3 bases lay outside the gene matches. In DNA form, the CDR3 reads TGCGCCAGCAGCTTCGGGACAGGGGGCGCCTACACCTTC. Its translation is CASSFGTGGAYTF.

This clonotype occurred many times. The CDR3 DNA sequence: TGTGCCAGCAGCTCCCGGCCGGGACAGCTCTCCTACAATGAGCAGTTCTTC. Encoded protein: CASSSRPGQLSYNEQFF. The chain combines TRBV7-9 with TRBJ2-1; TRBD1 aligns across 7 bases. Germline V gives CDR1 SEHNR, CDR2 FQNEAQ (reference sequence). V trimming: 4 bases; J trimming: 0 bases; junction bases outside the gene matches: 9. This CDR3 contains 17 residues.

This clonotype was seen only a few times. The rearrangement links TRBV5-1 to TRBJ2-5; D is possibly TRBD2 (5 bases). CDR1 is SGHRS and CDR2 is YFSETQ in the germline V gene. The CDR3 has 15 amino acids. Trimming shortened V by 1 base and J by 2 bases, and 12 bases separated the two germline ends. The DNA for the CDR3 is TGCGCCAGCAGCTTGTCCGGGATAATTCAAGAGACCCAGTACTTC. This sequence encodes CASSLSGIIQETQYF.

This clonotype was observed many times. The V gene is TRBV4-2, the J gene TRBJ2-2; 9 bases match TRBD2. Unmatched junction bases numbered 5, after V lost 4 bases and J lost 5 bases. The CDR3 runs 15 residues. Germline V gives CDR1 LGHNA, CDR2 YNFKEQ. The CDR3 loop reads CASSLAGVGTGELFF. The DNA for the CDR3 is TGTGCCAGCAGCCTAGCGGGAGTTGGGACCGGGGAGCTGTTTTTT.

This clonotype was counted many times. The gene calls are TRBV4-2 and TRBJ1-5; 8 bases align to TRBD1. The germline V gene encodes CDR1 LGHNA and CDR2 YNFKEQ. The CDR3 consists of 16 residues. The V gene end was trimmed by 1 base and the J gene end by 5 bases; junction bases not matched to a gene: 7. DNA of the CDR3: TGTGCCAGCAGCCAAGCTGCAGGGGGCGCCGATCAGCCCCAGCATTTT. Translating gives CASSQAAGGADQPQHF.

There are a few counts of this clonotype. The rearrangement links TRBV5-1 to TRBJ2-2, with 8 bases fitting TRBD1. V was pared by 0 bases and J by 4 bases, with 5 bases of the junction left unmatched. Germline V gives CDR1 SGHRS, CDR2 YFSETQ. There are 16 residues in the CDR3. CDR3 amino acids: CASSLGPGGLTGELFF. CDR3 in DNA: TGCGCCAGCAGCTTGGGGCCAGGGGGCCTCACCGGGGAGCTGTTTTTT.

Many counts were recorded for this clonotype. The chain uses TRBV28 and TRBJ2-2; D possibly corresponds to TRBD2 (5 bases). The CDR3 has 15 residues. V lost 5 bases and J lost 5, with 15 bases in between. Germline V CDR1 and CDR2: MDHEN, SYDVKM. The DNA of the CDR3 is TGTGCCAGCAGTCCACCCCGGAGGTGGACCGGGGAGCTGTTTTTT. As protein: CASSPPRRWTGELFF.

The table lists this clonotype with many counts. The chain couples TRBV4-1 to TRBJ1-6; D is possibly TRBD1 (5 bases). The CDR3 spans 15 residues. The germline gives CDR1 MGHRA, CDR2 YSYEKL. The V end was cut by 1 base, the J end by 6 bases, with 10 bases between. The CDR3 here is CASSQGGAGNSPLHF. The CDR3 nucleotides are TGCGCCAGCAGCCAAGGAGGGGCGGGTAATTCACCCCTCCACTTT.

This clonotype was seen a handful of times. This chain uses TRBV6-4 with TRBJ1-2; tentative D call: TRBD1 (6 bases). In germline, CDR1 is MRHNA, CDR2 SNTAGT. This CDR3 contains 11 residues. Deletions cut 6 bases from V and 6 bases from J, with 8 bases between. The CDR3 DNA is TGTGCCAGCAGGGCAGGGGATGGCTACACCTTC. Its protein product is CASRAGDGYTF.

This clonotype occurred a few times. The chain combines TRBV20-1 with TRBJ2-1, with 9 bases identical to TRBD1. The germline gives CDR1 DFQATT, CDR2 SNEGSKA (reference sequence). The CDR3 is 13 amino acids. CDR3 protein: CSESGQGGNEQFF. The CDR3 DNA is TGCAGCGAGTCGGGACAGGGAGGCAATGAGCAGTTCTTC.

The V call is TRBV14, the J call TRBJ2-7; 9 nucleotides match TRBD2. The CDR3 sequence is 15 residues long. The trim removed 1 base at V and 6 bases at J, leaving 7 bases unmatched. Germline V gives CDR1 SGHDN, CDR2 FVKESK. Here the CDR3 reads CASSQGAGGPREQYF. The CDR3 DNA sequence: TGTGCCAGCAGCCAAGGTGCGGGGGGGCCCCGCGAGCAGTACTTC.

This clonotype occurred many times. This chain uses TRBV5-1 with TRBJ1-4; TRBD1 matches at 11 bases. With 5 bases clipped from V and 0 bases from J, the junction kept 3 bases outside the gene matches. CDR1 SGHRS and CDR2 YFSETQ come from the germline V gene. The CDR3 runs 16 residues. CDR3 loop: CASRPGQGATNEKLFF. DNA for the CDR3: TGCGCCAGCAGACCGGGACAGGGGGCAACTAATGAAAAACTGTTTTTT. Supplemented by reference TRBV5-1 and TRBJ1-4, the full variable domain reads KAGVTQTPRYLIKTRGQQVTLSCSPISGHRSVSWYQQTPGQGLQFLFEYFSETQRNKGNFPGRFSGRQFSNSRSEMNVSTLELGDSALYLCASRPGQGATNEKLFFGSGTQLSVL.

This clonotype was picked up many times. The rearrangement joins TRBV5-5 to TRBJ2-1; D call uncertain. The CDR3 has 15 residues. Germline-derived CDR1 and CDR2 are SGHKS and YYEKEE (reference sequence). Deletions cut 1 base from V and 0 bases from J, with 8 bases between. CDR3 sequence (DNA): TGTGCCAGCAGCTTGAACCCAGACTCCTACAATGAGCAGTTCTTC. This gives the protein CASSLNPDSYNEQFF.

This clonotype was counted ten times or more. V usage is TRBV5-1 and J usage is TRBJ1-1, with 10 nucleotides matching TRBD1. V trimming: 5 bases; J trimming: 5 bases; junction bases outside the gene matches: 6. The CDR3 runs to 14 residues. CDR1 and CDR2 from the germline V gene are SGHRS and YFSETQ. CDR3 bases: TGCGCCAGCAGGACAGGGGGCGCAAGGACTGAAGCTTTCTTT. It is translated as CASRTGGARTEAFF.

The chain joins TRBV2 to TRBJ2-1; perhaps TRBD1 as D (5 bases). CDR1 is SNHLY and CDR2 is FYNNEI in the germline V gene. CDR3 length: 18 amino acids. Trimming left V 7 bases short and J 7 bases short, with 29 bases between. The CDR3 region is CASKGFQGPNYSWNEQFF. For the CDR3, the DNA is TGTGCCAGCAAGGGGTTCCAGGGCCCAAATTATAGTTGGAATGAGCAGTTCTTC.

J is TRBJ2-7 and V is TRBV7-9; possible D gene TRBD1, 6 bases. CDR3 length: 15 residues. V dropped 3 bases and J dropped 2 bases, with 14 bases sitting between them. Looked up from germline, CDR1 is SEHNR and CDR2 is FQNEAQ (reference sequence). The CDR3 protein is CASSFGTGPAYEQYF. In DNA, the CDR3 is TGTGCCAGCAGCTTTGGAACAGGGCCAGCCTACGAGCAGTACTTC.

This clonotype was detected ten times or more. The rearrangement uses TRBV15 and TRBJ2-7; D may be TRBD1 or TRBD2 (5 bases each). This CDR3 spans 13 amino acids. V lost 0 bases and J 3 bases, leaving 6 bases between the germline ends. Germline V gene lookup returns CDR1 LNHNV and CDR2 YYDKDF (reference sequence). CDR3 DNA sequence: TGTGCCACCAGCAGAGATGGGGGCTACGAGCAGTACTTC. Its protein product is CATSRDGGYEQYF.

This clonotype was counted many times. The chain combines TRBV20-1 with TRBJ2-1; D not certain. With 1 base removed from V and 9 bases from J, the gap between germline ends came to 16 bases. This CDR3 has 14 amino acids. CDR1 is DFQATT and CDR2 is SNEGSKA in the germline V gene (reference sequence). The CDR3 DNA sequence: TGCAGTGCTAGAGTTTTAGGTAGATTTTTTGAGCAGTTCTTC. Translated, it gives CSARVLGRFFEQFF.

This clonotype showed up many times. The chain is built from TRBV12-3 or TRBV12-4 and TRBJ2-1; D is possibly TRBD1 or TRBD2 (6 bases each). The CDR3 totals 15 residues. Trimming shortened V by 7 bases and J by 6 bases, and 19 bases separated the two germline ends. DNA for the CDR3: TGTGCCAGCACCCTCCGGGGGCAGCTTTCCAATGAGCAGTTCTTC. It codes for CASTLRGQLSNEQFF.

This clonotype has at least ten counts. J is TRBJ2-5 and V is TRBV7-9, with 9 bases aligning to TRBD1. CDR3 length equals 13 residues. From germline, CDR1 is SEHNR and CDR2 FQNEAQ (reference sequence). V trimming: 10 bases; J trimming: 5 bases; junction bases outside the gene matches: 8. The CDR3 DNA reads TGTGCCACTCAAGGGACAGGGCGGGAGACCCAGTACTTC. Translation: CATQGTGRETQYF.

This clonotype was seen at least ten times. V usage is TRBV12-3 or TRBV12-4 and J usage is TRBJ1-1; possible D gene TRBD1, 5 bases. This CDR3 spans 14 amino acids. V was shortened by 1 base and J by 7 bases, with 13 bases between the two germline ends. The CDR3 region is CASSLGGSVLEAFF. The DNA of the CDR3 is TGTGCCAGCAGTTTAGGGGGCTCGGTCCTTGAAGCTTTCTTT.

Many counts were recorded for this clonotype. The CDR3 loop is CSALVASGSANTGELFF. CDR3 bases: TGCAGTGCTCTGGTTGCTAGCGGGAGCGCGAACACCGGGGAGCTGTTTTTT. This rearrangement joins TRBV20-1 to TRBJ2-2; 10 positions agree with TRBD2. CDR1 is DFQATT, CDR2 SNEGSKA, per germline (reference sequence). With 5 bases clipped from V and 0 bases from J, the junction kept 9 bases outside the gene matches. The CDR3 length is 17 residues.

This clonotype was detected many times. CDR3 DNA: TGTGCCAGCAGCCAGGGAACGAAAGGGGTTCATTCACCCCTCCACTTT. It translates to CASSQGTKGVHSPLHF. V is TRBV4-2 and J is TRBJ1-6, with D possibly being TRBD1 (5 bases). The V gene lost 3 bases and the J gene lost 8 bases, with 17 bases spanning the gap. Germline-derived CDR1 and CDR2 are LGHNA and YNFKEQ. The CDR3 consists of 16 residues.